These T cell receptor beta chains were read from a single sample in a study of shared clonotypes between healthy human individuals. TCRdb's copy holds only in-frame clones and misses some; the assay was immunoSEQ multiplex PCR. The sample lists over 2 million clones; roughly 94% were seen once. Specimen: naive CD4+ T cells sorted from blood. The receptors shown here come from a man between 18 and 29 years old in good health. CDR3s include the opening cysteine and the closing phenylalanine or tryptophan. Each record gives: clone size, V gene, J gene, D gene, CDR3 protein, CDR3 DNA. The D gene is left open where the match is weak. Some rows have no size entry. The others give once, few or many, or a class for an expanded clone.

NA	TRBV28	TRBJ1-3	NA	CASSVYQGLGNTIYF	TGTGCCAGCAGCGTGTATCAGGGATTAGGGAACACCATATATTTT
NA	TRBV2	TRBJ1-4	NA	CASRSAPGLKLFF	TGTGCCAGCAGATCAGCCCCGGGCTTAAAACTGTTTTTT
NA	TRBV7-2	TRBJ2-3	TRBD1	CASSFWTGATGDTQYF	TGTGCCAGCAGCTTTTGGACAGGGGCAACTGGGGATACGCAGTATTTT
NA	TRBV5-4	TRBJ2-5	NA	CASSSTGIQETQYF	TGTGCCAGCAGCTCGACCGGGATCCAAGAGACCCAGTACTTC
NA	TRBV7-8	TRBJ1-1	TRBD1	CASSLAGGVGTEAFF	TGTGCCAGCAGCTTAGCAGGGGGCGTGGGCACTGAAGCTTTCTTT
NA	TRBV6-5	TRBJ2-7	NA	CASSYKGDYEQYF	TGTGCCAGCAGTTACAAGGGGGACTACGAGCAGTACTTC
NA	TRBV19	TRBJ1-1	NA	CASSMRMNNEAFF	TGTGCCAGTAGTATGCGGATGAATAATGAAGCTTTCTTT
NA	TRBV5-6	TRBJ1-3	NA	CASSSPWGVSGNTIYF	TGTGCCAGCAGCTCTCCATGGGGCGTTTCTGGAAACACCATATATTTT
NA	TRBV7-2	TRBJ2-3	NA	CASSTSKGDTQYF	TGTGCCAGCAGCACATCAAAGGGAGATACGCAGTATTTT
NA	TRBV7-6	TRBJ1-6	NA	CASSLGQDNSPLHF	TGTGCCAGCAGCCTGGGACAAGATAATTCACCCCTCCACTTT
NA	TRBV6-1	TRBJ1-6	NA	CASSEARVSSYNSPLHF	TGTGCCAGCAGTGAGGCGCGTGTCAGCTCCTATAATTCACCCCTCCACTTT
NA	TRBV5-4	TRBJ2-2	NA	CASSLYETLSGAGELFF	TGTGCCAGCAGCTTGTACGAAACCTTGAGCGGAGCTGGGGAGCTGTTTTTT
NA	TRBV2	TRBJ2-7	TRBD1	CASRREMTGENF	TGTGCCAGCAGGAGGGAGATGACAGGGGAAAACTTC
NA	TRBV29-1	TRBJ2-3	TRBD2	CSVARASGGTDTQYF	TGCAGCGTCGCCAGGGCTAGCGGGGGGACAGATACGCAGTATTTT
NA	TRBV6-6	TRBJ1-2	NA	CASRDGQNSYGYTF	TGTGCCAGCAGGGACGGACAGAACTCCTATGGCTACACCTTC
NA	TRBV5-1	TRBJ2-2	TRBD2	CASSLLEAGEGTGELFF	TGCGCCAGCAGCTTGCTCGAAGCGGGAGAGGGAACCGGGGAGCTGTTTTTT
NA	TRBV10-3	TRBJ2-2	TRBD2	CAISVRPGQGTSGNTGELFF	TGTGCCATCAGTGTACGTCCTGGACAGGGGACTAGCGGGAACACCGGGGAGCTGTTTTTT
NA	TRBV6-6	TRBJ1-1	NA	CASGPAGHVVAEAFF	TGTGCCAGCGGTCCCGCAGGGCATGTTGTAGCTGAAGCTTTCTTT
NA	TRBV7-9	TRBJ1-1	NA	CASSRGGNTEAFF	TGTGCCAGCAGCCGCGGGGGGAACACTGAAGCTTTCTTT
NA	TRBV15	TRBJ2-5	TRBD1	CATSRMTGLAPTETQYF	TGTGCCACCAGCAGGATGACAGGGTTGGCCCCTACCGAGACCCAGTACTTC
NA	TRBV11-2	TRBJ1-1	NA	CASSPVGLGTEAFF	TGTGCCAGCAGCCCCGTTGGGCTCGGCACTGAAGCTTTCTTT
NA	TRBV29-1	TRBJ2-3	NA	CSAEGGASTDTQYF	TGCAGCGCCGAAGGCGGGGCTAGCACAGATACGCAGTATTTT
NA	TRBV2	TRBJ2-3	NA	CASGVTDTQYF	TGTGCCAGCGGCGTCACAGATACGCAGTATTTT
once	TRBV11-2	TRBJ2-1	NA	CASSGARAFGEQFF	TGTGCCAGCAGCGGAGCGCGGGCGTTCGGTGAGCAGTTCTTC
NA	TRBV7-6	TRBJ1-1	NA	CASPPEQRNTEAFF	TGTGCCAGCCCCCCCGAACAGAGGAACACTGAAGCTTTCTTT
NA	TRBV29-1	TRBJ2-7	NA	CSVEDRGRGYEQYF	TGCAGCGTTGAAGATCGGGGCAGGGGCTACGAGCAGTACTTC
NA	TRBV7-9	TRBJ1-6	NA	CASASPLEHSPLHF	TGTGCCAGCGCCAGTCCTTTGGAGCATTCACCCCTCCACTTT
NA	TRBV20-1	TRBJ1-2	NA	CSASTDGYTF	TGCAGTGCCTCGACGGATGGCTACACCTTC
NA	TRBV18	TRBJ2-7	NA	CASGSGSYEQYF	TGTGCCAGCGGCTCAGGTTCCTACGAGCAGTACTTC
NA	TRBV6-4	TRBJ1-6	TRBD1	CASRNTGANNSPLHF	TGTGCCAGCAGGAATACAGGGGCGAATAATTCACCCCTCCACTTT
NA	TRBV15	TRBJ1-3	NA	CATSLGGSGNTIYF	TGTGCCACCAGCTTAGGGGGTTCTGGAAACACCATATATTTT
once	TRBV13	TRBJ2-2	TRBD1	CASRHDRGVTGELFF	TGTGCCAGCAGACACGACAGGGGCGTGACCGGGGAGCTGTTTTTT
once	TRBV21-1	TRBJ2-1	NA	CASSLTGYNEQFF	TGTGCCAGCAGCCTGACAGGTTACAATGAGCAGTTCTTC
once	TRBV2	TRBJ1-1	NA	CASTLIGRNTEAFF	TGTGCCAGCACCCTGATCGGGAGGAACACTGAAGCTTTCTTT
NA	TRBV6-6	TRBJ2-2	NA	CASSYGTGELFF	TGTGCCAGCAGTTACGGGACCGGGGAGCTGTTTTTT
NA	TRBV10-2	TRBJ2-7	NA	CASSDSAYEQYF	TGCGCCAGCAGTGATTCCGCCTACGAGCAGTACTTC
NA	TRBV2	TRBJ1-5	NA	CASSDIRGREDQPQHF	TGTGCCAGCAGTGACATCCGGGGCCGGGAAGATCAGCCCCAGCATTTT
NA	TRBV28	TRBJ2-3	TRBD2	CASSGRGGGASDTQYF	TGTGCCAGCAGTGGGCGAGGCGGGGGGGCGTCAGATACGCAGTATTTT
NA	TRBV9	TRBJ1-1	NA	CASSAFRSNTEAFF	TGTGCCAGCAGCGCCTTTCGATCCAACACTGAAGCTTTCTTT
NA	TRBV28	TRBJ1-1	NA	CASSSPPTGNTEAFF	TGTGCCAGCAGTTCTCCTCCGACAGGGAACACTGAAGCTTTCTTT
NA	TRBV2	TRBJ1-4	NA	CASRQDLEKLFF	TGTGCCAGCAGGCAGGATCTTGAAAAACTGTTTTTT
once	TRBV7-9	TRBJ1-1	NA	CASSVTGNTEAFF	TGTGCCAGCAGCGTGACAGGGAACACTGAAGCTTTCTTT
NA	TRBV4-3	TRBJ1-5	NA	CASSQGSGANQPQHF	TGCGCCAGCAGCCAAGGGTCCGGGGCAAATCAGCCCCAGCATTTT